This T cell receptor beta chain appears in the sequencing data of a study of shared clonotypes between healthy human individuals. The table came from immunoSEQ multiplex PCR; TCRdb's copy has only in-frame clones and leaves some out. The sample lists some 1 million clones; approximately 68% were seen once. This clone is a singleton in its sample. Its matching antigen is unknown. Study-wide results and limits: The generation probabilities recorded for non-shared clonotypes fell below those of clonotypes shared by all four donors.

The clonotype comes from a young man in good health. The material sequenced was memory CD4+ T cells sorted from blood. Sample subset: CD45RA-negative fraction.

The CDR3 reads CASSLRGGSVGETQYF. The CDR3 bases are TGTGCCAGCAGCTTAAGAGGTGGTTCGGTAGGAGAGACCCAGTACTTC. The chain uses TRBV7-2 and TRBJ2-5; D call uncertain. The V gene lost 2 bases and the J gene lost 4 bases, with 17 bases spanning the gap. Germline V gene lookup returns CDR1 SGHTA and CDR2 FQGNSA. The CDR3 totals 16 residues.